These 30 T cell receptor beta chains share one sample of origin, sequenced in a study of cytomegalovirus exposure and HLA in healthy donors. The PCR was carried out with 60 Vbeta primers and 13 Jbeta primers. Method: immunoSEQ multiplex PCR; TCRdb's copy keeps in-frame clones and lacks some. Here the sample spans 100,000 to 150,000 clones, 74% being singletons. Sequencing was performed on PBMCs. Every receptor here comes from a woman between 45 and 65 years old in good health and CMV-seropositive.

The rearrangement joins TRBV6-1 to TRBJ1-6; D gene unclear. Germline CDR1 MNHNS, CDR2 SASEGT. With 7 bases removed from V and 7 bases from J, the gap between germline ends came to 17 bases. The CDR3 has 15 amino acids. The CDR3 DNA follows: TGTGCCAGCATTCCTCGCGCCCGGGAGAATTCACCCCTCCACTTT. Its translation is CASIPRARENSPLHF.

The rearrangement joins TRBV7-3 to TRBJ2-2, with 10 bases aligning to TRBD2. This CDR3 spans 17 amino acids. The ends lost 2 bases at V and 6 bases at J; junction bases unmatched: 9. CDR1 SGHTA and CDR2 FQGTGA come from the germline V gene. CDR3 DNA sequence: TGTGCCAGCAGCTTAGGAGCGGGGGGGCCTGATTCCGGGGAGCTGTTTTTT. Translation gives CASSLGAGGPDSGELFF.

This chain joins TRBV9 and TRBJ2-7, with D maybe TRBD1 (8 bases). The CDR3 extends over 15 amino acids. CDR1 is SGDLS and CDR2 is YYNGEE in the germline V gene. V was trimmed by 3 bases and J by 4 bases, leaving 17 bases between them. The CDR3 sequence: CASSESGQGGYEQYF. The CDR3, as DNA: TGTGCCAGCAGCGAATCAGGACAGGGAGGGTACGAGCAGTACTTC.

This clone was found once. The CDR3 nucleotides read TGTGCCAGCAGCTTGGATGAAAGGGGGCATACCGGGGAGCTGTTTTTT. This encodes CASSLDERGHTGELFF. The chain employs TRBV5-6 and TRBJ2-2; 7 positions agree with TRBD1. This CDR3 is 16 amino acids long. Losses at the gene ends were 0 bases for V and 5 bases for J; bases not matched to a gene: 7. Germline V lookup: CDR1 SGHDT, CDR2 YYEEEE.

The rearrangement uses TRBV21-1 and TRBJ2-4; the table's D call TRBD2 went unverified against the DNA. TRBV21-1 corresponds to a pseudogene. The CDR3 is 19 amino acids. CDR3 loop: CASSLKEDGGLYWRDIQYF. The CDR3 DNA follows: TGTGCCAGCAGCTTAAAGGAGGACGGGGGGCTCTACTGGAGAGACATTCAGTACTTC.

This clone appeared a few times. The chain links TRBV19 to TRBJ2-7; D not certain. With 3 bases removed from V and 0 bases from J, the gap between germline ends came to 6 bases. CDR1 LNHDA and CDR2 SQIVND come from the germline V gene (reference sequence). The CDR3 has 13 amino acids. CDR3 sequence: CASSMELSYEQYF. The DNA for the CDR3 is TGTGCCAGTAGTATGGAGCTCTCCTACGAGCAGTACTTC.

This sequence joins TRBV6-6 and TRBJ2-6, with TRBD1 as a possible D gene (5 bases). Trimming removed 5 bases at V and 2 bases at J, with 10 bases between. The germline gives CDR1 MNHNY, CDR2 SVGAGI (reference sequence). This CDR3 has 15 amino acids. The CDR3 DNA reads TGTGCCAGCAGTCCTCAGGGCGCTGGGGCCAACGTCCTGACTTTC. It yields the protein CASSPQGAGANVLTF.

There are a few counts of this clone. The chain joins TRBV5-1 to TRBJ2-7; 7 positions agree with TRBD1. CDR3 length: 19 residues. Germline trimming cut 3 bases from V and 5 bases from J; bases unmatched to any gene: 23. CDR1 and CDR2 (germline): SGHRS, YFSETQ. CDR3 bases: TGCGCCAGCAGCTCGTGGAGTCAATTGGCCTATGGACAGGCACACGAGCAGTACTTC. Translated, it gives CASSSWSQLAYGQAHEQYF. Combining the CDR3 with reference TRBV5-1 and TRBJ2-7 gives the whole variable domain KAGVTQTPRYLIKTRGQQVTLSCSPISGHRSVSWYQQTPGQGLQFLFEYFSETQRNKGNFPGRFSGRQFSNSRSEMNVSTLELGDSALYLCASSSWSQLAYGQAHEQYFGPGTRLTVT.

V gene TRBV29-1 combines with J gene TRBJ2-7; TRBD2 matches 8 bases. Per germline, CDR1 SQVTM and CDR2 ANQGSEA. The CDR3 consists of 13 residues. The junction had 7 bases not matched to a gene; V was cut back by 7 bases and J by 2 bases. The CDR3 DNA reads TGCAGCGCTGGGAGCGGGGGTACCTACGAGCAGTACTTC. It codes for CSAGSGGTYEQYF.

The chain couples TRBV5-6 to TRBJ2-7; 9 bases agree with TRBD1. V lost 1 base and J lost 3; bases outside the gene matches: 8. This CDR3 has 16 residues. Per the germline V gene, CDR1 is SGHDT and CDR2 is YYEEEE. Here the CDR3 reads CASSLKTGTGFYEQYF. The CDR3 coding sequence is TGTGCCAGCAGCTTGAAAACCGGGACAGGGTTCTACGAGCAGTACTTC. Filled out from reference TRBV5-6 and TRBJ2-7, the complete variable domain reads DAGVTQSPTHLIKTRGQQVTLRCSPKSGHDTVSWYQQALGQGPQFIFQYYEEEERQRGNFPDRFSGHQFPNYSSELNVNALLLGDSALYLCASSLKTGTGFYEQYFGPGTRLTVT.

Notes on this clone: Other DNA sequences in this sample translate to the same CDR3. The genes are TRBV7-9 and TRBJ2-5, with 11 positions matching TRBD1. The trim removed 4 bases at V and 2 bases at J, leaving 6 bases unmatched. The CDR3 loop spans 16 amino acids. CDR1 SEHNR and CDR2 FQNEAQ come from the germline V gene (reference sequence). The CDR3 DNA follows: TGTGCCAGCAGCTCCTGGACAGGGGGCGATCAAGAGACCCAGTACTTC. Amino acid sequence: CASSSWTGGDQETQYF.

V and J are TRBV7-9 and TRBJ1-2, with a tentative D call TRBD1 (6 bases). V was cut by 5 bases and J by 6 bases, with 16 bases left in between. This CDR3 has 14 amino acids. Germline V gives CDR1 SEHNR, CDR2 FQNEAQ (reference sequence). The CDR3 coding sequence is TGTGCCAGCAGCAACAGGGTTCAAGGGGATGGCTACACCTTC. Translated, it gives CASSNRVQGDGYTF.

The rearrangement joins TRBV29-1 to TRBJ2-7; D is uncertain. With 7 bases removed from V and 0 bases from J, the gap between germline ends came to 16 bases. The germline CDR1 and CDR2 sequences are SQVTM and ANQGSEA. This CDR3 has 14 residues. CDR3 coding DNA: TGCAGCGCCTTAACGACGGAGAGCTCCTACGAGCAGTACTTC. It encodes CSALTTESSYEQYF.

The chain recombines TRBV7-2 with TRBJ2-1; D is possibly TRBD2 (7 bases). V was clipped by 3 bases and J by 12 bases, with 24 bases between them. The germline V gene has CDR1 SGHTA and CDR2 FQGNSA. The CDR3 is made up of 16 amino acids. The CDR3 DNA follows: TGTGCCAGCAGCTTTGGTTGGGGGGGCCTCATTAATCGGCAGTTCTTC. Amino acids: CASSFGWGGLINRQFF.

In its sample, this clone was seen a few times. This sequence joins TRBV19 and TRBJ1-4, with D uncertain. Per the germline V gene, CDR1 is LNHDA and CDR2 is SQIVND (reference sequence). CDR3 length equals 15 residues. V lost 5 bases, J lost 8 bases, and 18 bases lay in between. The CDR3 reads CASSGRQSAGEKLFF. The CDR3 DNA follows: TGTGCCAGTAGTGGCCGACAATCGGCGGGGGAAAAACTGTTTTTT.

This chain uses TRBV18 with TRBJ1-2; TRBD1 is a possible D gene (5 bases). Trimming took off 0 bases at V and 2 bases at J, with 22 bases between the two ends. The CDR3 is made up of 19 amino acids. In germline, CDR1 is KGHSH, CDR2 LQKENI. The CDR3 coding sequence is TGTGCCAGCTCACCACCGTCCTCGCGGGGGGTAATAGGCAACTATGGCTACACCTTC. Amino acid sequence: CASSPPSSRGVIGNYGYTF.

This chain joins TRBV30 and TRBJ2-3, with 15 bases that match TRBD2. The germline V gene has CDR1 GTSNPN and CDR2 SVGIG (reference sequence). J was trimmed by 2 bases and V by 3 bases; bases with no gene match: 9. The length of the CDR3 is 18 residues. The CDR3 loop is CAWSTGTSGGSHTDTQYF. CDR3 DNA sequence: TGTGCCTGGAGCACCGGGACTAGCGGGGGGTCCCACACAGATACGCAGTATTTT.

CDR3: CASSQWTSGAYNEQFF. In DNA, the CDR3 is TGTGCCAGCAGCCAATGGACTAGCGGGGCCTACAATGAGCAGTTCTTC. This chain connects TRBV16 to TRBJ2-1, with 12 nucleotides matching TRBD2. The CDR3 contains 16 residues. The germline gives CDR1 KGHSY, CDR2 FQNENV. Losses at the gene ends were 1 base for V and 2 bases for J; bases not matched to a gene: 0. The variable domain in full, completed from reference TRBV16 and TRBJ2-1, reads GEEVAQTPKHLVRGEGQKAKLYCAPIKGHSYVFWYQQVLKNEFKFLISFQNENVFDETGMPKERFSAKCLPNSPCSLEIQATKLEDSAVYFCASSQWTSGAYNEQFFGPGTRLTVL.

This clone was detected only a few times. This CDR3 reads CASSTGHDNTEAFF. CDR3 bases: TGCGCCAGCAGCACGGGACACGATAACACTGAAGCTTTCTTT. V gene TRBV5-1 combines with J gene TRBJ1-1, with D perhaps TRBD1 (6 bases). Trimming removed 4 bases at V and 2 bases at J, with 12 bases between. The CDR3 is made up of 14 amino acids. Germline CDR1 reads SGHRS; CDR2 reads YFSETQ.

The CDR3 reads CASSRGAESYEQYF. CDR3 in DNA: TGCGCCAGCAGCCGGGGGGCTGAATCCTACGAGCAGTACTTC. The V call is TRBV5-1, the J call TRBJ2-7; maybe TRBD2 (7 bases). The CDR3 is 14 residues long. Trimming left V 4 bases short and J 1 base short, with 12 bases between. Germline values: CDR1 SGHRS, CDR2 YFSETQ.

This rearrangement joins TRBV5-1 to TRBJ1-4, with unresolved D. CDR1 SGHRS and CDR2 YFSETQ come from the germline V gene. The CDR3 runs to 14 residues. Trimming removed 1 base at V and 4 bases at J, with 8 bases between. CDR3 coding DNA: TGCGCCAGCAGCTTGCTTACAGATAATGAAAAACTGTTTTTT. Translation: CASSLLTDNEKLFF.

The chain combines TRBV10-1 with TRBJ2-7; TRBD1 is a possible D gene (5 bases). V lost 6 bases and J lost 0, with 12 bases in between. There are 14 residues in the CDR3. Germline V gene sequence: CDR1 WNHNN, CDR2 SYGVQD (reference sequence). The CDR3 sequence is CASSPRVSSYEQYF. The CDR3, as DNA: TGCGCCAGCAGCCCCAGGGTTAGCTCCTACGAGCAGTACTTC.

CDR3 amino acids: CASSIQEHQPQHF. CDR3 sequence (DNA): TGTGCCAGTAGTATACAGGAACATCAGCCCCAGCATTTT. This sequence joins TRBV19 and TRBJ1-5; D not resolved. Germline values: CDR1 LNHDA, CDR2 SQIVND (reference sequence). Trimming left V 2 bases short and J 5 bases short, with 7 bases between. This CDR3 comprises 13 residues.

This clone was found a few times. V usage is TRBV7-2 and J usage is TRBJ2-3, with D hard to call. CDR3 length: 15 amino acids. Trimming stripped 3 bases from V and 4 bases from J, with 14 bases between. From germline, CDR1 is SGHTA and CDR2 FQGNSA. CDR3 protein: CASSFPRHNADTQYF. The CDR3 DNA follows: TGTGCCAGCAGCTTTCCACGACACAATGCAGATACGCAGTATTTT.

The chain couples TRBV5-1 to TRBJ2-7, with a possible D match to TRBD1 (6 bases). The CDR3 totals 13 residues. V gave up 4 bases and J gave up 4 bases, with 12 bases separating them. Germline lookup yields CDR1 SGHRS and CDR2 YFSETQ. The CDR3 sequence: CASSDSDSYEQYF. For the CDR3, the DNA is TGCGCCAGCAGCGACTCGGACAGTTACGAGCAGTACTTC.

The chain has TRBV18 and TRBJ2-2; weak D call: TRBD1 (6 bases). Trimming left V 3 bases short and J 5 bases short, with 13 bases between. The germline CDR1 and CDR2 sequences are KGHSH and LQKENI. The CDR3 length is 15 residues. The CDR3 DNA follows: TGTGCCAGCTCACCCACGGACAGTCGAACCGGGGAGCTGTTTTTT. Translating it yields CASSPTDSRTGELFF.

CDR3 protein: CASSPETGGGSRQYF. CDR3 nucleotide sequence: TGTGCCAGTAGTCCCGAAACGGGCGGGGGAAGTCGGCAGTACTTC. This chain joins TRBV19 and TRBJ2-7; 7 nucleotides match TRBD2. Germline V gene sequence: CDR1 LNHDA, CDR2 SQIVND (reference sequence). The junction had 16 bases not matched to a gene; V was cut back by 5 bases and J by 9 bases. This CDR3 has 15 residues.

This chain uses TRBV18 with TRBJ1-3; no definite D call. The CDR3 has 15 amino acids. CDR1 is KGHSH, CDR2 LQKENI, per germline. Trimming left V 4 bases short and J 1 base short, with 11 bases between. As DNA, the CDR3 is TGTGCCAGCTCACGGGAGAGTCAATCTGGAAACACCATATATTTT. The encoded protein is CASSRESQSGNTIYF.

The J gene is TRBJ2-1, the V gene TRBV11-3; 11 bases map to TRBD1. Germline CDR1 and CDR2: SGHNT and YENEEA. The length of the CDR3 is 17 residues. V shed 4 bases and J 6 bases; nucleotides not matched to a gene: 11. This chain's CDR3 is CASSSGVGTGGSNEQFF. CDR3 DNA sequence: TGTGCCAGCAGCTCAGGGGTTGGGACAGGGGGTAGCAATGAGCAGTTCTTC.

The sample holds a few counts of this clone. V gene TRBV7-2 combines with J gene TRBJ1-2, with TRBD1 matching 7 bases. CDR1 is SGHTA, CDR2 FQGNSA, per germline. The length of the CDR3 is 13 residues. The V and J ends lost 5 bases and 9 bases, in that order; junction bases with no gene match: 9. CDR3: CASSGGQLRRYTF. For the CDR3, the DNA is TGTGCCAGCAGCGGGGGACAGCTAAGGCGCTACACCTTC.